This T cell receptor (beta chain) derives from a study of blood T cell repertoires in COVID-19. About the research overall: Some COVID-19 samples were acute and others convalescent; all came from the United States, Italy and Spain. From T cells, B-cell-depleted T cells, or PBMCs came the material, which was cDNA or gDNA.

Turning to this clone: An end of the junction differs from the germline gene, which may be a read error.

This CDR3 has 13 amino acids. Germline V CDR1 and CDR2: SGHRS, YFSETQ. Per the original data handling: Nucleated cell counts were estimated from reference gene primer amplification. Clones were read by immunoSEQ multiplex PCR, and TCRdb kept only the in-frame ones, dropping some. D and trimming were read from the DNA, whereas the V and J calls and clone size are those reported in that table. The repertoire includes about 140,000 clones, around 83% of them detected once, and around 1.6% sits in the top ten. The chain has TRBV5-1 and TRBJ2-7; D uncertain. This TCR came from a human donor in a cohort sampled during active COVID-19. Specimen: peripheral blood. This chain's CDR3 is CASSLAGETPLWF. The CDR3 bases are TGCGCCAGCAGCTTGGCCGGAGAGACTCCGTTATGGTTC.